This passage covers 21 T cell receptor beta chains from one sample sequenced in a study of cytomegalovirus exposure and HLA in healthy donors. The PCR made use of 60 Vbeta and 13 Jbeta primers. The repertoire was sequenced with immunoSEQ multiplex PCR; TCRdb's copy has only in-frame clones and lacks some. The sample lists about 160,000 clones, around 80% occurring once. Material for sequencing was PBMCs. Source of these receptors: a woman between 45 and 65 years old in good health and CMV-seropositive.

The V and J genes are TRBV18 and TRBJ1-6; unclear D gene. From germline, CDR1 is KGHSH and CDR2 LQKENI. V lost 6 bases and J 4 bases, leaving 13 bases between the germline ends. The CDR3 length is 15 residues. This CDR3 is CASSQTAQYNSPLHF. The CDR3 DNA reads TGTGCCAGCTCGCAAACAGCTCAATATAATTCACCCCTCCACTTT.

This chain links TRBV10-3 with TRBJ1-5; D uncertain. The CDR3 covers 13 residues. The ends were cut back, 4 bases at V and 0 bases at J, with 4 bases in the middle. Germline assignment: CDR1 ENHRY and CDR2 SYGVKD. The DNA for the CDR3 is TGTGCCATCAGTGGGAGTAGCAATCAGCCCCAGCATTTT. Translating gives CAISGSSNQPQHF.

This clone was recorded once. The rearrangement uses TRBV28 and TRBJ2-7; 8 bases agree with TRBD1. Germline V lookup: CDR1 MDHEN, CDR2 SYDVKM. The CDR3 spans 13 residues. The junction had 6 bases not matched to a gene; V was cut back by 6 bases and J by 5 bases. This CDR3 reads CASSRTGKHEQYF. The CDR3 nucleotides are TGTGCCAGCAGCCGGACAGGGAAACACGAGCAGTACTTC.

A single count supports this clone. The chain links TRBV28 to TRBJ2-7; D might be TRBD2 (5 bases). This CDR3 contains 12 residues. Trimming removed 6 bases from V and 2 bases from J, with 8 bases in between. Germline lookup yields CDR1 MDHEN and CDR2 SYDVKM. CDR3 in amino acids: CASSQLAYEQYF. CDR3 nucleotide sequence: TGTGCCAGCAGCCAACTAGCCTACGAGCAGTACTTC. The full variable domain, rest sourced from reference TRBV28 and TRBJ2-7, is DVKVTQSSRYLVKRTGEKVFLECVQDMDHENMFWYRQDPGLGLRLIYFSYDVKMKEKGDIPEGYSVSREKKERFSLILESASTNQTSMYLCASSQLAYEQYFGPGTRLTVT.

This clone was counted between two and nine times. The chain links TRBV5-1 to TRBJ2-5; D perhaps matches TRBD2 (5 bases). The CDR3 totals 13 residues. Germline V CDR1 and CDR2: SGHRS, YFSETQ. Trimming took 6 bases from V and 0 from J, leaving 9 bases between them. CDR3 in DNA: TGCGCCAGCACCGGACTGAACCAAGAGACCCAGTACTTC. It codes for CASTGLNQETQYF.

The gene calls are TRBV15 and TRBJ2-5, with 9 nucleotides matching TRBD1. The end of the DNA aligns better with TRBJ2-7, so the J call may be wrong. Germline-derived CDR1 and CDR2 are LNHNV and YYDKDF (reference sequence). There are 16 residues in the CDR3. DNA for the CDR3: TGTGCCACCAGCAGGGGGGACAGGGACAGCTCCTACGAGCAGTACTTC. It specifies CATSRGDRDSSYEQYF.

The chain uses TRBV25-1 and TRBJ2-3, with 9 bases identical to TRBD1. Germline CDR1 reads MGHDK; CDR2 reads SYGVNS. V gave up 11 bases and J gave up 4 bases; unmatched junction bases: 10. The CDR3 length is 14 residues. CDR3 nucleotides: TGTGCCTCGACCGGGACAGGGTATCCAGATACGCAGTATTTT. It is translated as CASTGTGYPDTQYF.

The rearrangement links TRBV7-3 to TRBJ2-3; 7 bases match TRBD2. The CDR3 spans 16 residues. Germline V gene data show CDR1 as SGHTA and CDR2 as FQGTGA. V trimming: 4 bases; J trimming: 5 bases; junction bases outside the gene matches: 12. The CDR3: CASSWGGRGSGDTQYF. In DNA form, the CDR3 reads TGTGCCAGCAGCTGGGGCGGGAGAGGCTCGGGAGATACGCAGTATTTT.

The chain recombines TRBV27 with TRBJ2-6; no firm D call. The CDR3 is 14 residues long. The V gene's germline CDR1 is MNHEY and CDR2 SMNVEV (reference sequence). Trimming shortened V by 8 bases and J by 4 bases, and 12 bases separated the two germline ends. The CDR3 DNA follows: TGTGCCAGCCGCCCGATGGCCGGGGCCAACGTCCTGACTTTC. Residues: CASRPMAGANVLTF. The whole variable domain, remainder taken from reference TRBV27 and TRBJ2-6, is EAQVTQNPRYLITVTGKKLTVTCSQNMNHEYMSWYRQDPGLGLRQIYYSMNVEVTDKGDVPEGYKVSRKEKRNFPLILESPSPNQTSLYFCASRPMAGANVLTFGAGSRLTVL.

Only one count was recorded for this clone. This chain uses TRBV2 with TRBJ2-5; the match to TRBD1 covers 9 bases. The V gene end was trimmed by 4 bases and the J gene end by 5 bases; junction bases not matched to a gene: 8. The length of the CDR3 is 15 residues. Germline V gene sequence: CDR1 SNHLY, CDR2 FYNNEI. CDR3 sequence: CASSGGTGRGETQYF. The CDR3 coding sequence is TGTGCCAGCAGTGGAGGGACAGGGAGAGGGGAGACCCAGTACTTC.

The chain carries TRBV11-2 and TRBJ2-3, with 12 bases that match TRBD1. V lost 5 bases to trimming and J lost 1 base; unmatched junction nucleotides: 7. The CDR3 covers 17 residues. Germline CDR1 is SGHAT and CDR2 is FQNNGV. The CDR3 nucleotides read TGTGCCAGCAGCCCGGGGGGACAGGGGGCAGGCACAGATACGCAGTATTTT. It is translated as CASSPGGQGAGTDTQYF.

In regard to this clone: One junction end does not reproduce the germline sequence, and a read error may be involved. V and J are TRBV9 and TRBJ1-3; 8 nucleotides agree with TRBD1. This CDR3 spans 12 amino acids. Germline CDR1 reads SGDLS; CDR2 reads YYNGEE. As DNA, the CDR3 is TGTGCCAGCAGCTCCCCTGGGACAGGACTGGATTTT. Amino acids: CASSSPGTGLDF.

This CDR3 is CASSLAGFGTSSYEQYF. DNA of the CDR3: TGTGCCAGCAGCTTAGCGGGTTTCGGGACTAGCTCCTACGAGCAGTACTTC. The chain uses TRBV7-2 and TRBJ2-7; 8 bases line up with TRBD2. CDR1 SGHTA and CDR2 FQGNSA come from the germline V gene. The CDR3 runs to 17 residues. Germline trimming cut 0 bases from V and 0 bases from J; bases unmatched to any gene: 7.

The V and J genes are TRBV4-1 and TRBJ1-2, with a weak D call TRBD1 (5 bases). Per the germline V gene, CDR1 is MGHRA and CDR2 is YSYEKL. The CDR3 sequence is 14 residues long. Trimming stripped 3 bases from V and 4 bases from J, with 12 bases between. The CDR3 DNA is TGCGCCAGCAGCCATCCGCAGGGAACCTATGGCTACACCTTC. Amino acid sequence: CASSHPQGTYGYTF.

The chain couples TRBV7-9 to TRBJ2-7; 11 bases align to TRBD1. Germline V gives CDR1 SEHNR, CDR2 FQNEAQ (reference sequence). V gave up 5 bases and J gave up 6 bases; unmatched junction bases: 3. CDR3 length: 13 amino acids. The DNA of the CDR3 is TGTGCCAGCAGCCGAGGGACAGGGGGCGAGCAGTACTTC. Translated, it gives CASSRGTGGEQYF.

The rearrangement joins TRBV5-1 to TRBJ1-3; D uncertain. Between the trimmed V and J ends, which lost 5 bases and 0 bases, there was a span of 12 bases. The CDR3 totals 15 residues. Germline CDR1 and CDR2: SGHRS and YFSETQ. The CDR3 sequence is CASRVDTRSGNTIYF. The CDR3, as DNA: TGCGCCAGCAGAGTAGACACCCGCTCTGGAAACACCATATATTTT. Full variable domain (rest looked up from reference TRBV5-1 and TRBJ1-3): KAGVTQTPRYLIKTRGQQVTLSCSPISGHRSVSWYQQTPGQGLQFLFEYFSETQRNKGNFPGRFSGRQFSNSRSEMNVSTLELGDSALYLCASRVDTRSGNTIYFGEGSWLTVV.

V and J are TRBV14 and TRBJ1-4; unclear D gene. Looked up from germline, CDR1 is SGHDN and CDR2 is FVKESK. CDR3 length: 12 residues. Between the trimmed V and J ends, which lost 2 bases and 12 bases, there was a span of 10 bases. This chain's CDR3 is CASSQRGYELFF. The CDR3 region has the DNA TGTGCCAGCAGCCAACGAGGGTACGAACTGTTTTTT.

This clone was picked up a small number of times. The chain links TRBV5-1 to TRBJ2-1; D might be TRBD1 (6 bases). V lost 4 bases and J 7 bases, leaving 12 bases between the germline ends. The CDR3 spans 13 residues. Germline CDR1 is SGHRS and CDR2 is YFSETQ. CDR3: CASSPRQVNEQFF. For the CDR3, the DNA is TGCGCCAGCAGCCCCCGACAGGTGAATGAGCAGTTCTTC.

The chain joins TRBV5-6 to TRBJ1-4; maybe TRBD1 (6 bases). Trimming removed 0 bases at V and 8 bases at J, with 11 bases between. The CDR3 runs 14 residues. Germline V gene sequence: CDR1 SGHDT, CDR2 YYEEEE. The CDR3 DNA is TGTGCCAGCAGCTTGGCCAGGGGACACGAAAAACTGTTTTTT. Translating it yields CASSLARGHEKLFF.

Notes on this clone: The junction shows a germline mismatch at one end, possibly a read error. The chain links TRBV7-7 to TRBJ2-3; D ambiguous. The V gene's germline CDR1 is SSHAT and CDR2 FNYEAQ (reference sequence). The length of the CDR3 is 13 residues. The CDR3 bases are TGTGCTAGCAGCCCCCGTTTAGCCGATACGCAGTATTTT. Its protein product is CASSPRLADTQYF. The entire variable domain, with the rest obtained from reference TRBV7-7 and TRBJ2-3, is as follows: GAGVSQSPRYKVTKRGQDVTLRCDPISSHATLYWYQQALGQGPEFLTYFNYEAQPDKSGLPSDRFSAERPEGSISTLTIQRTEQRDSAMYRCASSPRLADTQYFGPGTRLTVL.

The gene calls are TRBV5-1 and TRBJ1-5; 10 bases map to TRBD1. Germline CDR1 is SGHRS and CDR2 is YFSETQ. V shed 4 bases and J 8 bases; nucleotides not matched to a gene: 12. The CDR3 consists of 16 residues. This chain's CDR3 is CASSPGDRGGGEPQHF. CDR3 nucleotide sequence: TGCGCCAGCAGCCCCGGGGACAGGGGAGGAGGGGAGCCCCAGCATTTT.